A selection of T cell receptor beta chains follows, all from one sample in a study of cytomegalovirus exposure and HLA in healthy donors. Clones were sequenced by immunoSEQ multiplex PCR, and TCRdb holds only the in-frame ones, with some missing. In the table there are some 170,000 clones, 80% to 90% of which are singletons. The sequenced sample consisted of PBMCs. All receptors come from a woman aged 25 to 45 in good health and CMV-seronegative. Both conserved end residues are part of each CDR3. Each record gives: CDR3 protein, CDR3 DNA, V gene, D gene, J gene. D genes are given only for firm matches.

CDR3: CASSYSKRSGQGISSSYGYTF; DNA: TGTGCCAGCAGTTACTCGAAGCGGTCGGGACAGGGGATCTCATCGAGCTATGGCTACACCTTC; V: TRBV6-8; D: TRBD1; J: TRBJ1-2
CDR3: CASRTGVLGEQYF; DNA: TGTGCCAGCAGGACGGGGGTACTGGGGGAGCAGTACTTC; V: TRBV2; D: .; J: TRBJ2-7
CDR3: CASSLQGTSGNTIYF; DNA: TGCGCCAGCAGTCTACAGGGGACCTCTGGAAACACCATATATTTT; V: TRBV4-1; D: TRBD1; J: TRBJ1-3
CDR3: CASSQGSAGDEAFF; DNA: TGCGCCAGCAGCCAAGGTTCTGCAGGGGATGAAGCTTTCTTT; V: TRBV4-1; D: .; J: TRBJ1-1
CDR3: CASSRLRVYGYTF; DNA: TGTGCCAGCAGTCGCCTCCGGGTCTATGGCTACACCTTC; V: TRBV6-5; D: .; J: TRBJ1-2
CDR3: CASSLGQRNTEAFF; DNA: TGCGCCAGCAGCTTGGGACAGAGGAACACTGAAGCTTTCTTT; V: TRBV5-1; D: .; J: TRBJ1-1
CDR3: CASSDGGDYNEQFF; DNA: TGTGCCAGCAGTGACGGGGGGGACTACAATGAGCAGTTCTTC; V: TRBV6-1; D: TRBD2; J: TRBJ2-1
CDR3: CASSDTQRVAGELFF; DNA: TGTGCCAGTAGCGACACACAGAGGGTAGCCGGGGAGCTGTTTTTT; V: TRBV19; D: .; J: TRBJ2-2
CDR3: CASSEGAGGLSGELFF; DNA: TGCGCCAGCAGTGAAGGGGCGGGGGGGCTGAGCGGGGAGCTGTTTTTT; V: TRBV10-2; D: TRBD2; J: TRBJ2-2
CDR3: CATSSLGGGIYGYTF; DNA: TGTGCCACCAGCTCCCTTGGAGGGGGCATCTATGGCTACACCTTC; V: TRBV15; D: TRBD1; J: TRBJ1-2
CDR3: CASSHRDRGYEQYF; DNA: TGTGCCAGCAGTCACCGGGACAGGGGTTACGAGCAGTACTTC; V: TRBV6-6; D: TRBD1; J: TRBJ2-7
CDR3: CASSTGPNYGYTF; DNA: TGTGCCAGCAGTACAGGTCCAAACTATGGCTACACCTTC; V: TRBV27; D: .; J: TRBJ1-2
CDR3: CASSPDRQHGYTF; DNA: TGTGCCAGCAGCCCGGACAGGCAGCATGGCTACACCTTC; V: TRBV7-8; D: TRBD1; J: TRBJ1-2
CDR3: CASSLGPKNTEAFF; DNA: TGTGCCAGCTCCCTCGGTCCAAAGAACACTGAAGCTTTCTTT; V: TRBV18; D: .; J: TRBJ1-1